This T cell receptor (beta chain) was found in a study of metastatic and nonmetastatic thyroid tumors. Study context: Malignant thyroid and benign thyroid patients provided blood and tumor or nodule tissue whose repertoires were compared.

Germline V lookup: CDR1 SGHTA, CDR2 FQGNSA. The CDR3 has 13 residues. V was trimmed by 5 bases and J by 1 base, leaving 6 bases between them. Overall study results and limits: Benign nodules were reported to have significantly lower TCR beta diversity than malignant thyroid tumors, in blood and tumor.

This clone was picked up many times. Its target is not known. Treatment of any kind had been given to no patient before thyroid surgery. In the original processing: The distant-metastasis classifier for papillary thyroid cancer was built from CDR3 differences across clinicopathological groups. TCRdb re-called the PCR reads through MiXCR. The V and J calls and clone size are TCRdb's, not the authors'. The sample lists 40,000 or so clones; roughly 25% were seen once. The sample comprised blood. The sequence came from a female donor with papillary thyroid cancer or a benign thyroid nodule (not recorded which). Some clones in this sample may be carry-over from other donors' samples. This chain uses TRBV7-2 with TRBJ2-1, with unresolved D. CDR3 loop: CASSPGSYNEQFF. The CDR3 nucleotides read TGTGCCAGCAGCCCCGGATCCTACAATGAGCAGTTCTTC.